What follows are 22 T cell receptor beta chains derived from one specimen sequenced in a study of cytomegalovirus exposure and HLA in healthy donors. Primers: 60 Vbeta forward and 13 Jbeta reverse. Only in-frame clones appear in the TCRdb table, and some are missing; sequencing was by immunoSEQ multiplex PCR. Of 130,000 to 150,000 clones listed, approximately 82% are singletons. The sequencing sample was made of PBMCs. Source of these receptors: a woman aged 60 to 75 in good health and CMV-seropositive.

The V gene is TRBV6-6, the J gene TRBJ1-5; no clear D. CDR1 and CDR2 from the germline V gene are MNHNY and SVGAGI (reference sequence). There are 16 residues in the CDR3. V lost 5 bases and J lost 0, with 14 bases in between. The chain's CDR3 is CASSPAGPYSNQPQHF. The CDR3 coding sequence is TGTGCCAGCAGTCCCGCGGGCCCCTATAGCAATCAGCCCCAGCATTTT.

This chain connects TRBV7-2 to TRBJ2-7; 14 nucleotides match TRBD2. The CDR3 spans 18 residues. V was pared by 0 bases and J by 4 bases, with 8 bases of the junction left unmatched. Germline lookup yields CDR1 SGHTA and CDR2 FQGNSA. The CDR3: CASSLAAGTSGRGYEQYF. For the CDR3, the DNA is TGTGCCAGCAGCTTAGCGGCAGGGACTAGCGGGAGAGGTTACGAGCAGTACTTC.

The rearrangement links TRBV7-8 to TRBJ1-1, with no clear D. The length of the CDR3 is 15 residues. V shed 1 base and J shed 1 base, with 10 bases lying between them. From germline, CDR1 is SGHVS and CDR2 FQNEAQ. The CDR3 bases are TGTGCCAGCAGCTTAGTAGAGACACCGAACACTGAAGCTTTCTTT. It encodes CASSLVETPNTEAFF.

The CDR3, as DNA: TGTGCCAGCAGCTTAGGGTTGCTAGCGGGAAGCACCGGGGAGCTGTTTTTT. Protein sequence: CASSLGLLAGSTGELFF. The chain employs TRBV7-3 and TRBJ2-2, with 9 nucleotides matching TRBD2. Germline CDR1 reads SGHTA; CDR2 reads FQGTGA. CDR3 length: 17 residues. V shed 2 bases, J shed 4 bases, and the junction held 8 bases outside the gene matches.

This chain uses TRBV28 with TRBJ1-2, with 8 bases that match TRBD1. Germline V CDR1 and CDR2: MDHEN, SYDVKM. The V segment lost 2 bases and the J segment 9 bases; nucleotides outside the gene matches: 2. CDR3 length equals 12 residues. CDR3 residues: CASSLGQGRYTF. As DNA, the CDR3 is TGTGCCAGCAGTTTAGGACAGGGACGCTACACCTTC.

Here the CDR3 reads CASSLTGLAYNNEQFF. The CDR3 DNA reads TGCGCCAGCAGCTTGACGGGACTAGCATACAACAATGAGCAGTTCTTC. This chain links TRBV5-1 with TRBJ2-1; 9 nucleotides line up with TRBD2. The CDR3 spans 16 residues. Germline V lookup: CDR1 SGHRS, CDR2 YFSETQ. V was pared by 1 base and J by 5 bases, with 7 bases of the junction left unmatched.

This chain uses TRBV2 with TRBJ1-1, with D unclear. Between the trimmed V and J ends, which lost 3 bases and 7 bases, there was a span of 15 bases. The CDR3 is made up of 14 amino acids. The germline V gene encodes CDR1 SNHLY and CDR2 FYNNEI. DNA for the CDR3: TGTGCCAGCAGTGAGGAGGTCCTGCGTCGTGAAGCTTTCTTT. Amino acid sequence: CASSEEVLRREAFF. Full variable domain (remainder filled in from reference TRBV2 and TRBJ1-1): EPEVTQTPSHQVTQMGQEVILRCVPISNHLYFYWYRQILGQKVEFLVSFYNNEISEKSEIFDDQFSVERPDGSNFTLKIRSTKLEDSAMYFCASSEEVLRREAFFGQGTRLTVV.

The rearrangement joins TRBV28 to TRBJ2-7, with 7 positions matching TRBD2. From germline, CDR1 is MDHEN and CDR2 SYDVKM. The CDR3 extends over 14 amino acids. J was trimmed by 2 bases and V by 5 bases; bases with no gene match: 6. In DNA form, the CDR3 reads TGTGCCAGCAGTCTGGGGGGGGTCGCCTACGAGCAGTACTTC. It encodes CASSLGGVAYEQYF.

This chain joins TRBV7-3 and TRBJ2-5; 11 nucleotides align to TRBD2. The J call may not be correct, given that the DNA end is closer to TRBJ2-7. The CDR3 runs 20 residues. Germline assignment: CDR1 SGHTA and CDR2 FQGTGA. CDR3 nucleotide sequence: TGTGCCAGCAGCTTAAGGGACGGTAGGTGTAGCGGGAGGGCCATATACGAGCAGTACTTC. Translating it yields CASSLRDGRCSGRAIYEQYF.

This chain's CDR3 is CASSDFLAGSSYEQYF. DNA of the CDR3: TGCGCCAGCAGCGATTTCCTAGCGGGTAGCTCCTACGAGCAGTACTTC. This chain joins TRBV5-1 and TRBJ2-5; TRBD2 matches 8 bases. The assigned J gene may be wrong: the sequence end matches TRBJ2-7 better. CDR1 and CDR2 from the germline V gene are SGHRS and YFSETQ. The CDR3 runs 16 residues.

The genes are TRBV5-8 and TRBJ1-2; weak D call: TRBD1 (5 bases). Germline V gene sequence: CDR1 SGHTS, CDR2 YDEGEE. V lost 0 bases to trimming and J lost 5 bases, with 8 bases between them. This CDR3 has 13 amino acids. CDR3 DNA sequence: TGTGCCAGCAGCTTGGTGAAGGGGTATGGCTACACCTTC. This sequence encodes CASSLVKGYGYTF. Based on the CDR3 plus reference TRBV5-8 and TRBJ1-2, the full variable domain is EAGVTQSPTHLIKTRGQQATLRCSPISGHTSVYWYQQALGLGLQFLLWYDEGEERNRGNFPPRFSGRQFPNYSSELNVNALELEDSALYLCASSLVKGYGYTFGSGTRLTVV.

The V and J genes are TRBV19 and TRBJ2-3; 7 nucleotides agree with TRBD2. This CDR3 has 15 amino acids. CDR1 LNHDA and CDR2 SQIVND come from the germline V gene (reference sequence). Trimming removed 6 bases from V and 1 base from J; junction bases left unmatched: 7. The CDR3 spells CASSPRLAGTDTQYF. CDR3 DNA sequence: TGTGCCAGTAGCCCTCGGCTAGCGGGCACAGATACGCAGTATTTT.

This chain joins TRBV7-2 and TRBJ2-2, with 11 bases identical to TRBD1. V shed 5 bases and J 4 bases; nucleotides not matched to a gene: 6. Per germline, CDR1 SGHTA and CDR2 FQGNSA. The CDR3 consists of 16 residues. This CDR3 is CASSLGQGASTGELFF. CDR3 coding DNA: TGTGCCAGCAGCCTTGGACAGGGGGCAAGCACCGGGGAGCTGTTTTTT. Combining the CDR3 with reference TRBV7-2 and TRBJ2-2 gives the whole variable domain GAGVSQSPSNKVTEKGKDVELRCDPISGHTALYWYRQSLGQGLEFLIYFQGNSAPDKSGLPSDRFSAERTGGSVSTLTIQRTQQEDSAVYLCASSLGQGASTGELFFGEGSRLTVL.

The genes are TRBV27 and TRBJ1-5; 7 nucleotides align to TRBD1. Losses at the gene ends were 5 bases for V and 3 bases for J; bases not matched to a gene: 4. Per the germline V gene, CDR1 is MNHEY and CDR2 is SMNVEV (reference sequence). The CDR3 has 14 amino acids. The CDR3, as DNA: TGTGCCAGCAGTGCACAGGGGCCCAATCAGCCCCAGCATTTT. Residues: CASSAQGPNQPQHF.

As DNA, the CDR3 is TGTGCCTGGCAGGACAATGAGCAGTTCTTC. Its protein is CAWQDNEQFF. V is TRBV30 and J is TRBJ2-1; no clear D. V was trimmed by 5 bases and J by 5 bases, leaving 4 bases between them. The CDR3 loop spans 10 amino acids. CDR1 is GTSNPN and CDR2 is SVGIG in the germline V gene (reference sequence).

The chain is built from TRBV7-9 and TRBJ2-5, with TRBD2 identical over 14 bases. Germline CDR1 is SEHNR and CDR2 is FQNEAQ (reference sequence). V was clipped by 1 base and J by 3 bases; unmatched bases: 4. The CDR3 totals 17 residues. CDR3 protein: CASSLVWGLAGEETQYF. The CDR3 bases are TGTGCCAGCAGCTTAGTATGGGGACTAGCGGGGGAAGAGACCCAGTACTTC.

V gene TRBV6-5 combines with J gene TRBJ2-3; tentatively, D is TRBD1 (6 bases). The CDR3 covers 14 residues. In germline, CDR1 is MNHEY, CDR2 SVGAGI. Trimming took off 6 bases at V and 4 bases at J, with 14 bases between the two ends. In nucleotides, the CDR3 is TGTGCCAGCAGCCCCACAGGGTTGGCAGATACGCAGTATTTT. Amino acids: CASSPTGLADTQYF.

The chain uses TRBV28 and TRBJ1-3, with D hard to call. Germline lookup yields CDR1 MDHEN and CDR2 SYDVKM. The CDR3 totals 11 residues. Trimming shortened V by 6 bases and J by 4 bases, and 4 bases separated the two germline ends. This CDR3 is CASSRGNTIYF. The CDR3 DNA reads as TGTGCCAGCAGCCGGGGAAACACCATATATTTT.

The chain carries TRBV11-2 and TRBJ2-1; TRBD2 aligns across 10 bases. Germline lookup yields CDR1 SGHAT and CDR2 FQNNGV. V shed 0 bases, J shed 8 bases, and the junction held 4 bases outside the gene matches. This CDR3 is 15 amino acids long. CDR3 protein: CASSLELAGGYEQFF. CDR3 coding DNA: TGTGCCAGCAGCTTAGAATTAGCGGGAGGCTATGAGCAGTTCTTC.

In nucleotides, the CDR3 is TGTGCCAGCAGCCCACGACAGGGGTCGATTTCCTACGAGCAGTACTTC. Protein product: CASSPRQGSISYEQYF. V usage is TRBV7-9 and J usage is TRBJ2-7; 8 bases align to TRBD1. The germline V gene encodes CDR1 SEHNR and CDR2 FQNEAQ (reference sequence). The CDR3 length is 16 residues. The V segment lost 5 bases and the J segment 1 base; nucleotides outside the gene matches: 10. Together with reference TRBV7-9 and TRBJ2-7, the CDR3 gives the full variable domain: DTGVSQNPRHKITKRGQNVTFRCDPISEHNRLYWYRQTLGQGPEFLTYFQNEAQLEKSRLLSDRFSAERPKGSFSTLEIQRTEQGDSAMYLCASSPRQGSISYEQYFGPGTRLTVT.

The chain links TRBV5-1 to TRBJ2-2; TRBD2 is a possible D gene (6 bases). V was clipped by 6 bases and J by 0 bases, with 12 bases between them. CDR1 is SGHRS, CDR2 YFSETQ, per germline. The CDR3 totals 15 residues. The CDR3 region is CASTRERPNTGELFF. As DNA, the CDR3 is TGCGCCAGCACCCGGGAGCGGCCGAACACCGGGGAGCTGTTTTTT.

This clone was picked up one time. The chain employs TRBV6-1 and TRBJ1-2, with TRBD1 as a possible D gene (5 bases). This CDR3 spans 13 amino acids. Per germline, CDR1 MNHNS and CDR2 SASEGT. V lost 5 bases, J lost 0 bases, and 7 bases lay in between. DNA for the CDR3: TGTGCCAGCAGTCGGGACTCTAACTATGGCTACACCTTC. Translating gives CASSRDSNYGYTF.